Below, 25 T cell receptor beta chains from the same sample are listed, as sequenced in a study of blood T cell repertoires in COVID-19. Here immunoSEQ multiplex PCR was the method, and the copy in TCRdb shows in-frame clones only, minus some. The sample yields 160,000 or so clones, roughly 88% seen once. Sample: peripheral blood. Receptor source: a man aged 18 to 29 with acute or convalescent COVID-19.

V is TRBV12-3 or TRBV12-4 and J is TRBJ2-3; D is undetermined. CDR3 size: 13 residues. Trimming pared 6 bases from V and 6 bases from J, leaving 13 bases between. CDR3 nucleotide sequence: TGTGCCAGCAGCCTTGTCGTCGTGGATACGCAGTATTTT. The encoded protein is CASSLVVVDTQYF.

This chain links TRBV27 with TRBJ2-7; TRBD2 agrees at 12 bases. Germline lookup yields CDR1 MNHEY and CDR2 SMNVEV (reference sequence). Trimming removed 7 bases from V and 6 bases from J; junction bases left unmatched: 7. This CDR3 has 14 residues. CDR3: CASNRLAGDGEQYF. The CDR3 region has the DNA TGTGCCAGCAACAGACTAGCGGGAGATGGCGAGCAGTACTTC.

The chain has TRBV28 and TRBJ1-5; TRBD1 matches at 9 bases. This CDR3 is built from 16 residues. Trimming cost V 5 bases and J 1 base; bases outside gene matches: 6. CDR1 is MDHEN and CDR2 is SYDVKM in the germline V gene. CDR3 DNA: TGTGCCAGCAGTATACAGGGGGCTGGGAGCAATCAGCCCCAGCATTTT. It translates to CASSIQGAGSNQPQHF.

In this sample, this clone turned up a few times. The V call is TRBV7-8, the J call TRBJ1-4; TRBD1 matches at 9 bases. This CDR3 is built from 16 residues. The V segment lost 1 base and the J segment 8 bases; nucleotides outside the gene matches: 8. The germline CDR1 and CDR2 sequences are SGHVS and FQNEAQ. The CDR3 DNA sequence: TGTGCCAGCAGCTTAGAGGAGGGACAGGGAGGCGAAAAACTGTTTTTT. It codes for CASSLEEGQGGEKLFF.

J is TRBJ1-6 and V is TRBV11-3, with D unresolved. Germline values: CDR1 SGHNT, CDR2 YENEEA. The V gene lost 2 bases and the J gene lost 8 bases, with 7 bases spanning the gap. CDR3 length: 13 amino acids. CDR3 DNA: TGTGCCAGCAGCTTATATCTTCATTCACCCCTCCACTTT. As protein: CASSLYLHSPLHF.

The J gene is TRBJ1-3, the V gene TRBV5-6; D is undetermined. V was shortened by 2 bases and J by 3 bases, with 6 bases between the two germline ends. The germline V gene has CDR1 SGHDT and CDR2 YYEEEE. The CDR3 spans 13 residues. CDR3 nucleotide sequence: TGTGCCAGCAGCTTATCGTATGGAAACACCATATATTTT. It translates to CASSLSYGNTIYF.

CDR3 DNA: TGTGCCAGCAGTTCAACAGGGGTGGATTACGAGCAGTACTTC. It translates to CASSSTGVDYEQYF. V gene TRBV27 combines with J gene TRBJ2-7, with 7 bases identical to TRBD1. CDR1 and CDR2 (germline): MNHEY, SMNVEV (reference sequence). Germline trimming cut 4 bases from V and 4 bases from J; bases unmatched to any gene: 7. The CDR3 has 14 amino acids.

This clone was counted a single time. The chain recombines TRBV28 with TRBJ2-7, with D maybe TRBD1 (5 bases). The V end was cut by 8 bases, the J end by 3 bases, with 20 bases between. In germline, CDR1 is MDHEN, CDR2 SYDVKM. The CDR3 runs 15 residues. This CDR3 reads CASPLRGGQGYEQYF. CDR3 nucleotide sequence: TGTGCCAGCCCCCTAAGGGGTGGGCAGGGCTACGAGCAGTACTTC.

The gene calls are TRBV3-1 (or the pseudogene TRBV3-2) and TRBJ2-1, with TRBD2 matching over 9 bases. This CDR3 spans 18 amino acids. V was clipped by 0 bases and J by 0 bases; unmatched bases: 6. CDR1 LGHDT and CDR2 YNNKEL come from the germline V gene (reference sequence). The CDR3 protein is CASSQEASGASSYNEQFF. The CDR3 coding sequence is TGTGCCAGCAGCCAAGAGGCTAGCGGGGCCTCCTCCTACAATGAGCAGTTCTTC.

V usage is TRBV2 and J usage is TRBJ1-5; maybe TRBD1 (6 bases). The CDR3 sequence is 15 residues long. Germline V lookup: CDR1 SNHLY, CDR2 FYNNEI. Between the trimmed V and J ends, which lost 5 bases and 5 bases, there was a span of 16 bases. Here the CDR3 reads CASSSAGAQDQPQHF. CDR3 DNA: TGTGCCAGCAGTTCCGCGGGGGCGCAGGATCAGCCCCAGCATTTT.

V and J are TRBV2 and TRBJ1-2; 8 bases agree with TRBD1. Trimming removed 8 bases from V and 6 bases from J; junction bases left unmatched: 11. CDR3 length: 14 residues. From germline, CDR1 is SNHLY and CDR2 FYNNEI. The CDR3 loop is CASGGGQGRNGYTF. The CDR3 DNA is TGTGCCAGCGGGGGTGGACAGGGCAGGAATGGCTACACCTTC.

The chain couples TRBV3-1 (or the pseudogene TRBV3-2) to TRBJ1-4; 9 bases are a match to TRBD1. With 3 bases clipped from V and 4 bases from J, the junction kept 6 bases outside the gene matches. The CDR3 loop spans 16 amino acids. In germline, CDR1 is LGHDT, CDR2 YNNKEL (reference sequence). DNA of the CDR3: TGTGCCAGCAGCCATCACTGGGGACAGGGTAATGAAAAACTGTTTTTT. Protein: CASSHHWGQGNEKLFF.

The rearrangement links TRBV27 to TRBJ2-1, with 10 positions matching TRBD2. V lost 5 bases to trimming and J lost 4 bases; unmatched junction nucleotides: 14. The CDR3 loop spans 18 amino acids. Germline V gene data show CDR1 as MNHEY and CDR2 as SMNVEV (reference sequence). CDR3 coding DNA: TGTGCCAGCAGTCCCGCTCGGACTAGCGGTTTTCTTTACAATGAGCAGTTCTTC. Its protein product is CASSPARTSGFLYNEQFF.

This clone was seen a single time. CDR3 loop: CASSYGTLYEQYF. The DNA for the CDR3 is TGTGCCAGCAGTTACGGGACACTCTACGAGCAGTACTTC. The chain links TRBV6-6 to TRBJ2-7; a possible D gene is TRBD1 (6 bases). The CDR3 has 13 residues. V lost 2 bases and J lost 3, with 8 bases in between. Germline V gene sequence: CDR1 MNHNY, CDR2 SVGAGI (reference sequence).

The chain recombines TRBV19 with TRBJ1-1; tentative D call: TRBD1 (5 bases). Germline CDR1 and CDR2: LNHDA and SQIVND (reference sequence). The length of the CDR3 is 15 residues. V was shortened by 5 bases and J by 2 bases, with 15 bases between the two germline ends. This chain's CDR3 is CASSLLRQFNTEAFF. In DNA, the CDR3 is TGTGCCAGTAGTTTGCTCCGACAGTTCAACACTGAAGCTTTCTTT.

The CDR3 nucleotides read TGTGCCAGCAGCTTGGGGGGGCTCTCTGGAAACACCATATATTTT. It encodes CASSLGGLSGNTIYF. The V and J genes are TRBV27 and TRBJ1-3, with D possibly TRBD1 on 6 matching bases. This CDR3 region has 15 residues. Germline CDR1 and CDR2: MNHEY and SMNVEV (reference sequence). The ends were cut back, 6 bases at V and 0 bases at J, with 12 bases in the middle.

V and J are TRBV19 and TRBJ1-6, with a possible D match to TRBD1 (5 bases). The CDR3 runs to 16 residues. Per germline, CDR1 LNHDA and CDR2 SQIVND (reference sequence). Trimming left V 4 bases short and J 14 bases short, with 24 bases between. The CDR3 here is CASSTRVERHLLTLHF. CDR3 bases: TGTGCCAGTAGTACCAGGGTGGAGCGACACCTGCTCACCCTCCACTTT.

The chain is built from TRBV6-5 and TRBJ2-5, with D maybe TRBD1 (5 bases). Trimming shortened V by 0 bases and J by 3 bases, and 8 bases separated the two germline ends. Germline V gene lookup returns CDR1 MNHEY and CDR2 SVGAGI. The CDR3 is 14 amino acids. CDR3 coding DNA: TGTGCCAGCAGTTACTCAGACAGTGAAGAGACCCAGTACTTC. Translation gives CASSYSDSEETQYF.

The chain uses TRBV19 and TRBJ1-5, with TRBD1 matching 8 bases. Germline CDR1 is LNHDA and CDR2 is SQIVND (reference sequence). J was trimmed by 5 bases and V by 7 bases; bases with no gene match: 16. The CDR3 loop spans 17 amino acids. This chain's CDR3 is CASTLGKQGVLHQPQHF. The CDR3 DNA reads TGTGCCAGTACTCTAGGGAAACAGGGGGTACTCCATCAGCCCCAGCATTTT.

The chain uses TRBV25-1 and TRBJ2-7; 7 bases line up with TRBD2. The V gene's germline CDR1 is MGHDK and CDR2 SYGVNS. CDR3 length equals 12 residues. J gave up 2 bases and V 7 bases, and 2 bases lay outside the gene matches. The CDR3 loop is CASTRGAYEQYF. The CDR3 DNA sequence: TGTGCCAGCACTCGGGGGGCCTACGAGCAGTACTTC.

The rearrangement links TRBV11-2 to TRBJ2-2, with 7 bases aligning to TRBD1. The ends lost 5 bases at V and 0 bases at J; junction bases unmatched: 6. The CDR3 runs to 16 residues. CDR1 is SGHAT and CDR2 is FQNNGV in the germline V gene. The CDR3 loop reads CASSQRQGTNTGELFF. The CDR3 region has the DNA TGTGCCAGCAGCCAAAGACAGGGAACGAACACCGGGGAGCTGTTTTTT. Based on the CDR3 plus reference TRBV11-2 and TRBJ2-2, the full variable domain is EAGVAQSPRYKIIEKRQSVAFWCNPISGHATLYWYQQILGQGPKLLIQFQNNGVVDDSQLPKDRFSAERLKGVDSTLKIQPAKLEDSAVYLCASSQRQGTNTGELFFGEGSRLTVL.

The chain joins TRBV4-1 to TRBJ1-2, with D possibly being TRBD1 (5 bases). Trimming took 1 base from V and 2 from J, leaving 8 bases between them. The CDR3 contains 14 residues. Germline V gene lookup returns CDR1 MGHRA and CDR2 YSYEKL. The CDR3 spells CASSQAGVNYGYTF. The CDR3 bases are TGCGCCAGCAGCCAAGCGGGGGTGAACTATGGCTACACCTTC.

This clone was recorded once. The chain employs TRBV7-2 and TRBJ2-7, with D hard to call. Trimming left V 5 bases short and J 0 bases short, with 11 bases between. The CDR3 loop spans 14 amino acids. The germline CDR1 and CDR2 sequences are SGHTA and FQGNSA. The CDR3 region has the DNA TGTGCCAGCAGCCCCAGACGGAGCTCCTACGAGCAGTACTTC. It codes for CASSPRRSSYEQYF. Supplemented by reference TRBV7-2 and TRBJ2-7, the full variable domain reads GAGVSQSPSNKVTEKGKDVELRCDPISGHTALYWYRQSLGQGLEFLIYFQGNSAPDKSGLPSDRFSAERTGGSVSTLTIQRTQQEDSAVYLCASSPRRSSYEQYFGPGTRLTVT.

There are a few counts of this clone. The chain uses TRBV24-1 and TRBJ2-1; 10 bases are shared with TRBD2. This CDR3 spans 14 amino acids. After removal of 4 bases from V and 10 bases from J, the junction contained 6 bases not matched to a gene. Germline CDR1 and CDR2: KGHDR and SFDVKD. The CDR3, as DNA: TGTGCCACCAGTGACCTAGCGGGAGCGGGCGAGCAGTTCTTC. Its translation: CATSDLAGAGEQFF.

The genes are TRBV24-1 and TRBJ2-5, with 9 bases identical to TRBD1. Per the germline V gene, CDR1 is KGHDR and CDR2 is SFDVKD. J gave up 2 bases and V 5 bases, and 5 bases lay outside the gene matches. The CDR3 sequence is 15 residues long. CDR3: CATSAKGQGQETQYF. CDR3 bases: TGTGCCACCAGTGCCAAGGGACAGGGTCAAGAGACCCAGTACTTC.